This entry lists 18 T cell receptor beta chains sequenced from one sample in a study of blood T cells in healthy people across ages. Combining a sample-barcoded 5' primer with a J-beta primer mix, a second PCR ran for roughly 7 to 11 cycles. Using its own MiXCR run on the 5' RACE reads, TCRdb lists one record per CDR3 protein. The sample has 850,000 or so distinct CDR3 sequences, 29% seen once. Sample: blood. These receptor sequences come from a woman older than 75 in good health.

A note on this clonotype: Its ends do not fully match the called genes, so a read error is possible. The CDR3 spells CAISESQAAASYNEQYF. CDR3 nucleotide sequence: TGCGCCATCAGTGAGTCTCAAGCGGCAGCCTCCTACAATGAGCAGTACTTC. This sequence joins TRBV10-3 and TRBJ2-7; maybe TRBD2 (5 bases). CDR3 length: 17 residues. The germline V gene has CDR1 ENHRY and CDR2 SYGVKD.

This clonotype has at least ten counts. The chain has TRBV7-2 and TRBJ1-6; TRBD1 matches 9 bases. In germline, CDR1 is SGHTA, CDR2 FQGNSA. The length of the CDR3 is 15 residues. V lost 4 bases, J lost 8 bases, and 6 bases stayed unmatched. CDR3 DNA sequence: TGTGCCAGCAGCTCGGAGGGACAGGGTTATTCACCCCTCCACTTT. Translated, it gives CASSSEGQGYSPLHF.

This clonotype was recorded at least ten times. J is TRBJ1-6 and V is TRBV28; 10 nucleotides agree with TRBD1. The CDR3 covers 15 residues. The ends lost 6 bases at V and 6 bases at J; junction bases unmatched: 5. CDR1 is MDHEN, CDR2 SYDVKM, per germline. CDR3 DNA sequence: TGTGCCAGCAGACCCGGACAGGGGGTTAATTCACCCCTCCACTTT. Its translation is CASRPGQGVNSPLHF. The entire variable domain, with the rest obtained from reference TRBV28 and TRBJ1-6, is as follows: DVKVTQSSRYLVKRTGEKVFLECVQDMDHENMFWYRQDPGLGLRLIYFSYDVKMKEKGDIPEGYSVSREKKERFSLILESASTNQTSMYLCASRPGQGVNSPLHFGNGTRLTVT.

The table lists this clonotype with many counts. The genes are TRBV24-1 and TRBJ1-2; D not resolved. V gave up 4 bases and J gave up 5 bases, with 4 bases separating them. The CDR3 sequence is 11 residues long. Per the germline V gene, CDR1 is KGHDR and CDR2 is SFDVKD. CDR3 region: CATSDPYGYTF. CDR3 nucleotides: TGTGCCACCAGTGACCCTTATGGCTACACCTTC.

There are a few counts of this clonotype. The rearrangement joins TRBV2 to TRBJ1-1; perhaps TRBD1 as D (6 bases). The CDR3 is made up of 13 amino acids. From germline, CDR1 is SNHLY and CDR2 FYNNEI. V shed 5 bases and J shed 8 bases, with 15 bases lying between them. CDR3 in amino acids: CASSYSQGVEAFF. In nucleotides, the CDR3 is TGTGCCAGCAGTTATTCACAGGGAGTAGAAGCTTTCTTT.

This clonotype was observed many times. The chain employs TRBV6-6 and TRBJ1-2; TRBD1 agrees at 12 bases. Germline loops: CDR1 MNHNY, CDR2 SVGAGI (reference sequence). Unmatched junction bases numbered 2, after V lost 2 bases and J lost 4 bases. The CDR3 runs 15 residues. The DNA of the CDR3 is TGTGCCAGCAGTTACGGGACAGGGGGCAGCTATGGCTACACCTTC. Amino acids: CASSYGTGGSYGYTF.

Comments on this clonotype: One base away lies a much larger clone, so this may be a sequencing read error. The chain joins TRBV7-2 to TRBJ2-1; 9 bases match TRBD1. The end of the DNA is better explained by TRBJ2-7, so the J call may be wrong. The CDR3 length is 16 residues. Looked up from germline, CDR1 is SGHTA and CDR2 is FQGNSA. The CDR3 region has the DNA TGTGCCAGCAGCCCGCTGACAGGGGGATCCTACAATGAGCAGTACTTC. It is translated as CASSPLTGGSYNEQYF.

This sequence joins TRBV14 and TRBJ2-5; no firm D call. The CDR3 has 13 residues. The germline V gene has CDR1 SGHDN and CDR2 FVKESK. V was cut by 1 base and J by 4 bases, with 7 bases left in between. The CDR3 nucleotides are TGTGCCAGCAGCCAAGGCTCGGTAGAGACCCAGTACTTC. This encodes CASSQGSVETQYF.

There are a few counts of this clonotype. The chain uses TRBV5-4 and TRBJ2-2; 11 nucleotides match TRBD1. The CDR3 has 16 residues. Losses at the gene ends were 4 bases for V and 7 bases for J; bases not matched to a gene: 9. CDR1 is SGHNT, CDR2 YYREEE, per germline (reference sequence). The CDR3: CASSLLGQGGLGELFF. CDR3 nucleotide sequence: TGTGCCAGCAGCCTCCTGGGACAGGGGGGTCTCGGGGAGCTGTTTTTT.

Details on this clonotype: The conserved phenylalanine or tryptophan normally closing the CDR3 is absent here, so this likely arose from a read error. V and J are TRBV20-1 and TRBJ2-3; the match to TRBD2 covers 8 bases. The CDR3 totals 16 residues. The J segment lost 2 bases and the V segment lost 6 bases, leaving 13 bases of the junction unmatched. Germline V gene sequence: CDR1 DFQATT, CDR2 SNEGSKA (reference sequence). CDR3 loop: CSAKGRGGRNTDTQYL. CDR3 nucleotides: TGCAGTGCGAAAGGACGGGGGGGCCGAAACACAGATACGCAGTATTTA.

The sample holds a few counts of this clonotype. Since a much larger clone is just one base distant, this may be a read error. The rearrangement uses TRBV12-3 or TRBV12-4 and TRBJ1-2; D is undetermined. The CDR3 loop spans 13 amino acids. Trimming removed 6 bases at V and 4 bases at J, with 12 bases between. Here the CDR3 DNA reads TGTGCCAGCAGCACGACCCCAGGCTATGGCTACACCTTC. Translated, it gives CASSTTPGYGYTF.

The chain recombines TRBV5-1 with TRBJ1-1; D is uncertain. Trimming shortened V by 5 bases and J by 4 bases, and 21 bases separated the two germline ends. The CDR3 has 16 residues. CDR1 is SGHRS and CDR2 is YFSETQ in the germline V gene. CDR3 sequence: CASSPGSGWSGTEAFF. As DNA, the CDR3 is TGCGCCAGCAGTCCGGGGTCCGGGTGGAGCGGCACTGAAGCTTTCTTT.

Worth noting for this clonotype: This sequence may be a read error, since a much larger clone differs from it by one base. The J gene is TRBJ2-3, the V gene TRBV24-1, with D perhaps TRBD2 (5 bases). V was trimmed by 5 bases and J by 3 bases, leaving 14 bases between them. Germline assignment: CDR1 KGHDR and CDR2 SFDVKD. The CDR3 has 15 residues. CDR3 nucleotides: TGTGCCACCAGTGTAAGCTCGGGGTATACAGATACGCAGTATTTT. Protein sequence: CATSVSSGYTDTQYF.

This clonotype was seen only a few times. The gene calls are TRBV9 and TRBJ1-1; D gene ambiguous. This CDR3 comprises 13 residues. The germline V gene has CDR1 SGDLS and CDR2 YYNGEE. The V end was cut by 0 bases, the J end by 8 bases, with 11 bases between. CDR3: CASSVAFSSEAFF. The DNA for the CDR3 is TGTGCCAGCAGCGTAGCATTCTCTTCGGAAGCTTTCTTT.

This clonotype showed up many times. Mismatch with germline at one junction end may stem from a read error. The chain has TRBV11-2 and TRBJ2-1, with unresolved D. This CDR3 spans 11 amino acids. CDR1 and CDR2 from the germline V gene are SGHAT and FQNNGV. CDR3 in DNA: TGTGCCAGCAGCTCCCACAATGAGCAGTTCTTC. Amino acid sequence: CASSSHNEQFF. Full variable domain (rest looked up from reference TRBV11-2 and TRBJ2-1): EAGVAQSPRYKIIEKRQSVAFWCNPISGHATLYWYQQILGQGPKLLIQFQNNGVVDDSQLPKDRFSAERLKGVDSTLKIQPAKLEDSAVYLCASSSHNEQFFGPGTRLTVL.

A note on this clonotype: A much larger clone sits a single nucleotide away, making a read error possible. The V call is TRBV3-1, the J call TRBJ2-1; D is unresolved. The CDR3 is 12 residues long. Germline V gene sequence: CDR1 LGHDT, CDR2 YNNKEL (reference sequence). The CDR3 loop is CAGSHLYNEQFF. CDR3 sequence (DNA): TGTGCCGGCAGCCACCTCTACAATGAGCAGTTCTTC.

In this sample, this clonotype turned up many times. The chain uses TRBV5-6 and TRBJ2-3; no clear D gene. V was shortened by 8 bases and J by 0 bases, with 16 bases between the two germline ends. The CDR3 extends over 15 amino acids. Per germline, CDR1 SGHDT and CDR2 YYEEEE. The CDR3 protein is CASARRSTSTDTQYF. CDR3 bases: TGTGCCAGTGCTAGAAGGTCCACGAGCACAGATACGCAGTATTTT.

The chain combines TRBV7-9 with TRBJ2-2; D might be TRBD1 (5 bases). CDR1 is SEHNR and CDR2 is FQNEAQ in the germline V gene (reference sequence). The CDR3 runs to 13 residues. Trimming removed 1 base at V and 7 bases at J, with 7 bases between. The CDR3 protein is CASSLGQFGELFF. DNA for the CDR3: TGTGCCAGCAGCTTAGGACAGTTCGGGGAGCTGTTTTTT.